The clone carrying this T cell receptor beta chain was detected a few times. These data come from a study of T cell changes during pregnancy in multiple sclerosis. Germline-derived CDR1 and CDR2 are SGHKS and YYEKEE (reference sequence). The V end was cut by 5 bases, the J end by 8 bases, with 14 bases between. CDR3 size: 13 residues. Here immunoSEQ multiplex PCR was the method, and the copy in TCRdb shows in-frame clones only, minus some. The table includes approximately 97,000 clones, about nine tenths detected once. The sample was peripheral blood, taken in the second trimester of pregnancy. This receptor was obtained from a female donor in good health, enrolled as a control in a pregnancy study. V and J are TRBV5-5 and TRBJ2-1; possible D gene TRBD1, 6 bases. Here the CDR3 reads CASSYRAADEQFF. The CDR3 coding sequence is TGTGCCAGCAGTTACAGGGCAGCAGATGAGCAGTTCTTC.